This passage covers 29 T cell receptor beta chains from one sample sequenced in a study of T cell responses to AZD1222 COVID-19 vaccine. The assay was immunoSEQ multiplex PCR, and TCRdb's table has in-frame clones only and misses some. Found here are some 170,000 clones, more than 80% of them singletons; the top ten hold approximately 4%. Sample: peripheral blood, taken 28 days after the second dose of the MenACWY control vaccine. Source of these receptors: an adult who received the MenACWY meningococcal vaccine as a control.

The chain couples TRBV28 to TRBJ1-1; possible D gene TRBD1, 5 bases. The CDR3 runs to 14 residues. In germline, CDR1 is MDHEN, CDR2 SYDVKM. With 7 bases removed from V and 2 bases from J, the gap between germline ends came to 14 bases. CDR3 protein: CASTSPGLNTEAFF. CDR3 coding DNA: TGTGCCAGCACTTCCCCAGGGCTCAACACTGAAGCTTTCTTT.

The V gene is TRBV9, the J gene TRBJ2-5; D is possibly TRBD1 (6 bases). The CDR3 is made up of 14 amino acids. The germline V gene has CDR1 SGDLS and CDR2 YYNGEE. The V and J ends lost 1 base and 4 bases respectively, with 11 bases between them. The CDR3 DNA reads as TGTGCCAGCAGCGTAAGAGGGGGTCGAGAGACCCAGTACTTC. Translating it yields CASSVRGGRETQYF.

This chain connects TRBV2 to TRBJ2-7; D gene ambiguous. CDR1 and CDR2 (germline): SNHLY, FYNNEI. The CDR3 totals 14 residues. V lost 4 bases and J lost 2, with 12 bases in between. The CDR3 nucleotides are TGTGCCAGCAGTGCCCGCGTTGCCCCCTACGAGCAGTACTTC. As protein: CASSARVAPYEQYF.

This sequence joins TRBV7-2 and TRBJ1-4; 10 nucleotides align to TRBD1. Trimming cost V 3 bases and J 8 bases; bases outside gene matches: 3. CDR1 is SGHTA, CDR2 FQGNSA, per germline. This CDR3 has 14 amino acids. CDR3 in amino acids: CASSLGQGTEKLFF. CDR3 nucleotides: TGTGCCAGCAGCTTGGGACAGGGGACCGAAAAACTGTTTTTT. Full variable domain (missing parts from reference TRBV7-2 and TRBJ1-4): GAGVSQSPSNKVTEKGKDVELRCDPISGHTALYWYRQSLGQGLEFLIYFQGNSAPDKSGLPSDRFSAERTGGSVSTLTIQRTQQEDSAVYLCASSLGQGTEKLFFGSGTQLSVL.

The chain is built from TRBV6-1 and TRBJ2-3, with D possibly being TRBD2 (6 bases). The CDR3 length is 15 residues. Germline CDR1 and CDR2: MNHNS and SASEGT. With 3 bases removed from V and 0 bases from J, the gap between germline ends came to 10 bases. The CDR3 nucleotides read TGTGCCAGCAGTGAGATTAGCGGTAGCACAGATACGCAGTATTTT. This codes for CASSEISGSTDTQYF.

The chain carries TRBV7-3 and TRBJ1-2; no clear D gene. Germline V gives CDR1 SGHTA, CDR2 FQGTGA. The CDR3 loop spans 15 amino acids. V was clipped by 2 bases and J by 7 bases, with 17 bases between them. CDR3 protein: CASSLVGDSPPGYTF. The CDR3 nucleotides read TGTGCCAGCAGCTTAGTTGGTGACTCCCCCCCTGGCTACACCTTC. The variable domain in full, completed from reference TRBV7-3 and TRBJ1-2, reads GAGVSQTPSNKVTEKGKYVELRCDPISGHTALYWYRQSLGQGPEFLIYFQGTGAADDSGLPNDRFFAVRPEGSVSTLKIQRTERGDSAVYLCASSLVGDSPPGYTFGSGTRLTVV.

V usage is TRBV28 and J usage is TRBJ2-6; D may be TRBD2 (5 bases). V was trimmed by 7 bases and J by 0 bases, leaving 13 bases between them. The CDR3 consists of 16 residues. Germline CDR1 reads MDHEN; CDR2 reads SYDVKM. In DNA form, the CDR3 reads TGTGCCAGCACCAATAATGAGGGCTCTGGGGCCAACGTCCTGACTTTC. It codes for CASTNNEGSGANVLTF.

The CDR3 region has the DNA TGTGCCAGCAGTTCGGGACAGGGGACTGGCTACACCTTC. Amino acids: CASSSGQGTGYTF. The rearrangement links TRBV28 to TRBJ1-2; 10 bases match TRBD1. The trim removed 4 bases at V and 7 bases at J, leaving 3 bases unmatched. CDR1 and CDR2 from the germline V gene are MDHEN and SYDVKM. This CDR3 is 13 amino acids long.

This rearrangement joins TRBV6-5 to TRBJ2-1; D not certain. V was cut by 6 bases and J by 0 bases, with 12 bases left in between. Germline CDR1 reads MNHEY; CDR2 reads SVGAGI. This CDR3 spans 15 amino acids. In nucleotides, the CDR3 is TGTGCCAGCAGCAAAACCCCAAGCTCCTACAATGAGCAGTTCTTC. It yields the protein CASSKTPSSYNEQFF.

This clone turned up a few times. CDR3 in amino acids: CASSLGGRGTGELFF. The DNA of the CDR3 is TGTGCCAGCAGCTTAGGCGGGAGAGGCACCGGGGAGCTGTTTTTT. The V call is TRBV11-3, the J call TRBJ2-2; 7 positions match TRBD2. The germline gives CDR1 SGHNT, CDR2 YENEEA. V lost 1 base and J lost 4; bases outside the gene matches: 3. The CDR3 extends over 15 amino acids.

Here the CDR3 reads CASSGSSGIKYEQYF. The DNA for the CDR3 is TGTGCCAGCTCCGGGTCTAGCGGAATAAAGTACGAGCAGTACTTC. V is TRBV28 and J is TRBJ2-7; 7 nucleotides align to TRBD2. The CDR3 has 15 amino acids. Germline V gives CDR1 MDHEN, CDR2 SYDVKM. With V trimmed by 8 bases and J by 4 bases, 14 bases remained unmatched.

CDR3 sequence: CASSQAETTPHEQYF. CDR3 sequence (DNA): TGCGCCAGCAGCCAAGCCGAAACAACTCCCCACGAGCAGTACTTC. The rearrangement uses TRBV4-1 and TRBJ2-7; no firm D call. The CDR3 sequence is 15 residues long. Looked up from germline, CDR1 is MGHRA and CDR2 is YSYEKL. V was clipped by 1 base and J by 5 bases, with 15 bases between them.

The chain uses TRBV7-7 and TRBJ1-5; D ambiguous. Trimming stripped 2 bases from V and 1 base from J, with 9 bases between. Looked up from germline, CDR1 is SSHAT and CDR2 is FNYEAQ (reference sequence). CDR3 length: 15 amino acids. Written as DNA, the CDR3 is TGTGCCAGCAGCTTAAGGGCCCAGAGCAATCAGCCCCAGCATTTT. Amino acid sequence: CASSLRAQSNQPQHF.

This clone was counted once. J is TRBJ1-6 and V is TRBV19, with D tentatively TRBD1 (5 bases). Per germline, CDR1 LNHDA and CDR2 SQIVND (reference sequence). This CDR3 has 15 residues. Deletions cut 9 bases from V and 10 bases from J, with 22 bases between. CDR3 sequence: CASHQGGRRGSPLHF. CDR3 nucleotide sequence: TGTGCCAGCCACCAGGGCGGTCGAAGGGGCTCACCCCTCCACTTT.

The V call is TRBV5-1, the J call TRBJ1-2, with TRBD1 matching 11 bases. The CDR3 length is 21 residues. Germline loops: CDR1 SGHRS, CDR2 YFSETQ. V lost 4 bases to trimming and J lost 2 bases; unmatched junction nucleotides: 22. CDR3 DNA sequence: TGCGCCAGCAGCCTACTTGGACAGGGGGCGCGAATATCCAACGGCAACTATGGCTACACCTTC. This gives the protein CASSLLGQGARISNGNYGYTF.

V usage is TRBV29-1 and J usage is TRBJ2-7; 7 nucleotides agree with TRBD1. With V trimmed by 6 bases and J by 2 bases, 19 bases remained unmatched. There are 17 residues in the CDR3. Germline lookup yields CDR1 SQVTM and CDR2 ANQGSEA. The CDR3 loop is CSVGDSETTGNPYEQYF. The CDR3 DNA reads TGCAGCGTGGGGGACAGCGAAACTACCGGGAACCCCTACGAGCAGTACTTC.

CDR3 nucleotides: TGCGCCAGCAGCATAGACCAATATGGCTACACCTTC. Translating it yields CASSIDQYGYTF. The V call is TRBV5-1, the J call TRBJ1-2; D not resolved. Germline assignment: CDR1 SGHRS and CDR2 YFSETQ. V lost 4 bases and J 5 bases, leaving 9 bases between the germline ends. The CDR3 has 12 amino acids.

CDR3 region: CASSATDSNQPQHF. CDR3 in DNA: TGTGCCAGCAGTGCGACAGACAGCAATCAGCCCCAGCATTTT. The chain is built from TRBV2 and TRBJ1-5; possible D gene TRBD1, 5 bases. CDR3 size: 14 residues. From germline, CDR1 is SNHLY and CDR2 FYNNEI. Trimming took 4 bases from V and 1 from J, leaving 8 bases between them.

This chain links TRBV6-5 with TRBJ1-6; TRBD1 might be the D (6 bases). The CDR3 is 14 amino acids. V gave up 3 bases and J gave up 7 bases, with 10 bases separating them. Per the germline V gene, CDR1 is MNHEY and CDR2 is SVGAGI. CDR3 bases: TGTGCCAGCAGTTATTCAGGGGCGAATTCACCCCTCCACTTT. Protein product: CASSYSGANSPLHF.

The J gene is TRBJ2-7, the V gene TRBV18; tentatively, D is TRBD2 (5 bases). Germline V gene sequence: CDR1 KGHSH, CDR2 LQKENI. Trimming left V 1 base short and J 7 bases short, with 8 bases between. The CDR3 sequence is 12 residues long. The CDR3 reads CASSPQEGEQYF. CDR3 DNA: TGTGCCAGCTCACCACAAGAGGGAGAGCAGTACTTC.

The genes are TRBV5-4 and TRBJ2-2, with D possibly matching TRBD1 (6 bases). The CDR3 extends over 14 amino acids. Trimming took 4 bases from V and 6 from J, leaving 13 bases between them. CDR1 is SGHNT, CDR2 YYREEE, per germline (reference sequence). The CDR3 loop reads CASSTGHGAGELFF. The CDR3 coding sequence is TGTGCCAGCAGCACGGGACACGGGGCCGGGGAGCTGTTTTTT.

The gene calls are TRBV6-5 and TRBJ1-2; D ambiguous. The CDR3 is 10 amino acids. V lost 4 bases and J 8 bases, leaving 5 bases between the germline ends. CDR1 is MNHEY, CDR2 SVGAGI, per germline. CDR3 in amino acids: CASSWNGYTF. DNA of the CDR3: TGTGCCAGCAGTTGGAACGGCTACACCTTC.

The CDR3 sequence: CASSQDRGQFNEQFF. The CDR3 nucleotides are TGCGCCAGCAGCCAAGATCGTGGACAGTTCAATGAGCAGTTCTTC. The chain combines TRBV4-3 with TRBJ2-1; tentatively, D is TRBD1 (6 bases). V was trimmed by 0 bases and J by 6 bases, leaving 12 bases between them. The germline gives CDR1 LGHNA, CDR2 YSLEER. The CDR3 runs 15 residues.

The CDR3 sequence: CAISPSDYGYTF. Written as DNA, the CDR3 is TGTGCCATCAGTCCCTCGGACTATGGCTACACCTTC. The chain employs TRBV10-3 and TRBJ1-2; no reliable D call. The CDR3 has 12 residues. From germline, CDR1 is ENHRY and CDR2 SYGVKD. Trimming removed 5 bases at V and 3 bases at J, with 7 bases between.

For this clone: At one of its ends the junction is not consistent with the germline gene, which may arise from a read error. The chain joins TRBV9 to TRBJ1-4, with 7 bases fitting TRBD1. The CDR3 has 16 amino acids. Germline CDR1 SGDLS, CDR2 YYNGEE. CDR3 DNA: TGTGCCAGCAGCTCCTATACAGGGGCAACAAATGAAAAACTGTTTTTT. As protein: CASSSYTGATNEKLFF.

The chain uses TRBV5-1 and TRBJ2-5; TRBD1 might be the D (6 bases). In germline, CDR1 is SGHRS, CDR2 YFSETQ. This CDR3 contains 14 residues. Trimming cost V 0 bases and J 6 bases, with 12 bases left between them. The CDR3, as DNA: TGCGCCAGCAGCTTGGAGGGGGTTACACAGACCCAGTACTTC. Its translation is CASSLEGVTQTQYF. The whole variable domain, remainder taken from reference TRBV5-1 and TRBJ2-5, is KAGVTQTPRYLIKTRGQQVTLSCSPISGHRSVSWYQQTPGQGLQFLFEYFSETQRNKGNFPGRFSGRQFSNSRSEMNVSTLELGDSALYLCASSLEGVTQTQYFGPGTRLLVL.

The count of this clone is one. This chain uses TRBV7-6 with TRBJ2-7; maybe TRBD2 (5 bases). V lost 5 bases to trimming and J lost 3 bases, with 17 bases between them. This CDR3 has 15 residues. CDR1 is SGHVS, CDR2 FNYEAQ, per germline. The CDR3 DNA reads TGTGCCAGCAGCCGAATAGCCTCGACTAACTACGAGCAGTACTTC. Translated, it gives CASSRIASTNYEQYF.

This clone was seen a few times. The V gene is TRBV4-2, the J gene TRBJ2-3; D possibly corresponds to TRBD2 (6 bases). Germline V gene lookup returns CDR1 LGHNA and CDR2 YNFKEQ. The CDR3 consists of 13 residues. V lost 5 bases and J 1 base, leaving 7 bases between the germline ends. Written as DNA, the CDR3 is TGTGCCAGCAGCGGGACTGGCACAGATACGCAGTATTTT. Translated: CASSGTGTDTQYF.

The chain carries TRBV2 and TRBJ1-4; unclear D gene. CDR1 and CDR2 (germline): SNHLY, FYNNEI. The CDR3 runs to 14 residues. V gave up 5 bases and J gave up 6 bases, with 13 bases separating them. CDR3 DNA: TGTGCCAGCAGTCCTGGACCGAGCCATGAAAAACTGTTTTTT. It is translated as CASSPGPSHEKLFF.